A selection of T cell receptor beta chains follows, all from one sample in a study of T cells in Graves' hyperthyroidism and ophthalmopathy. TCRdb called the multiplex PCR reads again in MiXCR, with one record for every CDR3 protein. The sample lists 350,000 or so distinct CDR3 sequences, 15% to 20% occurring once. The sequenced material came from blood. These receptors were collected from a woman between 45 and 65 years old with Graves' hyperthyroidism. CDR3s include the opening cysteine and the closing phenylalanine or tryptophan. The D gene is left open where the match is weak. Part of the rows lack a size; the others show once, few, many or a class for expanded clones.

clone_size d_call j_call v_call cdr3_nt cdr3_aa
few - TRBJ2-7 TRBV3-1 TGTGCCAGCAGCCTTCCTCCTGGTGAGCAGTACTTC CASSLPPGEQYF
many TRBD1 TRBJ1-4 TRBV3-1 TGTGCCAGCAGCCAAGATAGCTGGACAGGGGGCGCGGCAACTAATGAAAAACTGTTTTTT CASSQDSWTGGAATNEKLFF
many - TRBJ2-5 TRBV11-2 TGTGCCAGCAGCAAACAGGGGGAGGGCCGCCAAGAGACCCAGTACTTC CASSKQGEGRQETQYF
few - TRBJ2-7 TRBV29-1 TGCAGCGTAGAACCGGGACACAGCTCCTACGAGCAGTACTTC CSVEPGHSSYEQYF
- - TRBJ2-5 TRBV11-2 TGTGCCAGCAGCTTAGAAGCGTTGGGGACCCAGTACTTC CASSLEALGTQYF
few - TRBJ2-5 TRBV5-6 TGTGCCAGCAGCGCTCGGACTGAAGAGGAGACCCAGTACTTC CASSARTEEETQYF
many - TRBJ2-1 TRBV12-3/TRBV12-4 TGTGCCAGCAGGTCCGGGACAATCCTCAATGAGCAGTTCTTC CASRSGTILNEQFF
many TRBD1 TRBJ2-2 TRBV11-2 TGTGCCAGCAGCCCCGGACAGGGGACCGGGGAGCTGTTTTTT CASSPGQGTGELFF
few - TRBJ1-1 TRBV5-1 TGCGCCAGCAGCCAGGGCCAGGGAGGGGGCACTGAAGCTTTCTTT CASSQGQGGGTEAFF
- - TRBJ2-2 TRBV6-2/TRBV6-3 TGTGCCAGCAGTTCCCGACAGATTACCGGGGAGCTGTTTTTT CASSSRQITGELFF